The entry below gives a single TCR beta chain sequence along with its context. Its antigen is not identified. These data are taken from a study of identifying expanded T cells in peripheral blood. Whole-study findings and limits: Approximately 1.1 clones differed between technical replicates, versus approximately 17 and 20 over time. Variance in clone template counts between roughly two-week samples significantly increased with total template count across all healthy donors.

CDR1 is SNHLY, CDR2 FYNNEI, per germline. The J segment lost 4 bases and the V segment lost 4 bases, leaving 5 bases of the junction unmatched. The CDR3 runs to 14 residues. During the collection period, no donor immune events like infections were recorded. The table came from immunoSEQ multiplex PCR; TCRdb's copy has only in-frame clones and leaves some out. The data contain roughly 100,000 clones, around 88% of them singletons. V gene TRBV2 combines with J gene TRBJ2-7; 9 positions match TRBD1. The sequence was obtained from a person aged 18 to 75 in good health. Sequenced material: blood. The CDR3 DNA sequence: TGTGCCAGCAGTGGGACAGGGGTCCCTTACGAGCAGTACTTC. As protein: CASSGTGVPYEQYF.